This T cell receptor (beta chain) was sequenced in a study of cytomegalovirus exposure and HLA in healthy donors (dated by TCRdb to about 2017). At the level of the whole study: An earlier analysis of several hundred of the donors reported 250 to 300 Gb of sequence data and some 120 million unique TCR beta sequences from some 180 million T cells. A later genetic analysis used genome-wide SNP genotypes for about 60% of the roughly 700 donors, treating that subset as a discovery cohort. To predict cytomegalovirus infection status, the study combined high-throughput TCR immunosequencing, statistical association of individual TCRs with disease status, and machine learning. Every discovery cohort repertoire had been produced on one sequencing platform. Approximately 310 gigabases of sequencing data and approximately 93 million unique TCR sequences were included in an early release covering around 600 HLA-typed donors. The study profiled the T cell repertoires of 500 to 800 subjects by immunosequencing and related them to cytomegalovirus serostatus. Besides the first cohort of under 700 subjects, a separate validation cohort made up of over 100 different subjects was used. Class I and class II HLA loci were covered by the typing at four-digit resolution. An earlier analysis of around 540 of the donors applied high-throughput TCR beta sequencing to assess whether each TCR beta V gene segment acted as functional or pseudogenic. The later analysis used no new phenotypic data to find candidate immune exposures, relying instead on TCR beta sequences and their occurrence across donors. Donor age, sex, ethnicity and CMV serostatus were compiled alongside the repertoire data. The genetic ancestry cluster associated with self-reported Caucasian donors included 81% of the 350 to 500 genotyped donors. Four or five DR-DQ haplotypes were treated as single units for association and clustering because of strong linkage in the cohort. Typing coverage differed by locus: A, B, C, DRB1 and DQB1 were typed in roughly 629-630 donors, DQA1 in about 500, DPA1 in nearly 610, and DPB1 in approximately 450. A later analysis re-analyzed previously published TCR beta repertoires from roughly 600 donors and added high-resolution HLA genotyping to study TCR occurrence patterns. On average, about 240,000 unique TCR beta nucleotide sequences were sequenced per donor among 398 genotyped donors of the cohort, with around 19% of those sequences being non-productive. The study aimed to test whether cataloging public T cell receptors could reveal signatures of past pathogen exposure.

From its cysteine to its phenylalanine, the CDR3 spans 13 amino acids. Only the CDR3 DNA stays, 39 bases, in frame from base 1. As encoded in the germline V gene, CDR1 is SGHNT while CDR2 is YENEEA. V gives up 2 bases and J gives up 9 bases, and the segment between their germline ends measures 11 bases. The cohort consisted of 670 or so healthy bone marrow donors. All cohort members were sampled while nominally healthy, although unrecorded immune exposures were likely present. The donor was CMV seronegative and was included in the group of over 300 seronegative cohort members. Each donor provided a peripheral blood sample, and peripheral blood mononuclear cells were used for TCR beta sequencing. The Qiagen DNeasy Blood Extraction Kit was used to extract genomic DNA from the blood cell samples. This clone was observed a single time. Its antigen target is currently unknown. No qualities accompany the bases; no much larger clone lies one base away.

Here is what the overall study found, with its caveats: Over 15 rarely observed V segments, including chromosome 9 orphons, were excluded from the earlier analysis of 550 to 700 of the donors because counts were too low. Because the 87-base-pair reads could not distinguish some IMGT-functional V segments, including TRBV6-2 and TRBV6-3, those segments were excluded. Across donors, most TCR sequences were observed very rarely, whereas some public TCRs were present in many individuals. Compared with equally common non-associated chains, HLA-associated TCR beta chains in a later analysis were more clonally expanded and had lower generation probabilities. In a later genetic analysis, a missense DCLRE1C variant was associated with V-gene and J-gene trimming of TCR beta chains, and the association was replicated in an independent cohort. Cytomegalovirus status was reported to be diagnosed by the classifier with high specificity and sensitivity in both the original and validation cohorts. Because HLA typing was unavailable for some donors at each locus, only the typed subset was used in association tests. When HLA alleles, especially DR and DQ, strongly co-occurred, TCR associations were difficult to assign to individual alleles. A total of some 180 TCR beta chains were listed by the study as associated with cytomegalovirus. In vitro tests confirmed that a few of the cytomegalovirus-associated TCR beta chains recognize cytomegalovirus antigens. The sequencing pipeline was judged likely to have produced a cluster of highly shared sequence variants as a technical artifact. Sequencing depth was assumed to be roughly uniform across donors in the presence/absence analyses, though that assumption may not hold. A later analysis reported that several top co-occurrence clusters appeared linked to parvovirus B19, influenza, CMV and Epstein-Barr virus. In a later analysis, the rate of TCR association differed among HLA loci, with DRB1 alleles having the most associated TCRs and HLA-C alleles having the fewest. Only TCR beta chains were sequenced in this cohort, and the absence of alpha or paired-chain data limited detectable features. An earlier analysis of 450 to 750 of the donors showed that most TCR beta V segments appeared in productive rearrangements either about 87% or about 30% of the time, which broadly matched IMGT annotations. Most CMV-associated TCR beta chains appeared to be HLA-restricted in a later analysis, and the HLA associations seemed to be driven largely by CMV exposure. Compared with the 666-donor mean, donors in an Asian-associated ancestry cluster had fewer N-insertions in productive TCRs, according to a later genetic analysis. Immune exposure information for the cohort was limited to CMV serostatus. It was suggested by the authors that the approach could potentially be generalized to other disease states and immunological phenotypes. A further reported finding was that TCR beta sequences accurately predicted the HLA-A and HLA-B alleles for most subjects in the first cohort. Linkage disequilibrium might explain the correlated functional status among segregating V segments, but an unknown experimental factor could not be ruled out. In a later analysis, 15,000 to 20,000 TCR beta sequences were associated with specific HLA alleles at a false discovery rate of 0.05.

The library was built by means of the immunoSEQ multiplex PCR assay. The multiplex PCR relied on a mix of 60 forward primers for TCR Vbeta segments and 13 reverse primers for TCR Jbeta segments. Amplification of the CDR3 region of rearranged TCR beta genes was performed with a multiplex PCR assay on genomic DNA. Amplified TCR beta libraries were sequenced as 87-base-pair reads on the Illumina HiSeq System. The published analysis was carried out like this. In a later analysis, roughly 80 million unique TCR beta chains were counted across the 500 to 850 repertoires, and roughly 11 million of these chains were shared by at least two donors. Raw reads were error-corrected and collapsed into unique sequences with a nearest-neighbor algorithm that merged closely related sequences to remove PCR and sequencing errors. To assign V, D and J gene segments, CDR3 sequences were aligned to IMGT reference sequences. For a sequence to be retained, a match of at least six nucleotides was required to both a V gene segment and a J gene segment. Rearrangements were classified as productive when the CDR3 lacked stop codons and remained in frame with V and J, and all other rearrangements were classified as non-productive. CDR3 was defined by IMGT convention, running from the second conserved V-encoded cysteine to the conserved J-encoded phenylalanine. Sequences without an unambiguous match to a single V gene segment were excluded from the earlier analysis of several hundred of the donors. An earlier analysis of several hundred of the donors called V segments functional above 56.7% productive rearrangements and segregating when the between-donor standard deviation exceeded 5%. A statistical classification framework was built for diagnosing cytomegalovirus status from the catalog of TCR beta chain sequences. V and J gene assignment, in a later analysis, came from comparing TCR nucleotide sequences with IMGT/GENE-DB human TR gene sequences. Using the TCRdist pipeline, a later analysis assigned CDR3 sequences along with most-parsimonious VDJ recombination scenarios. In a later analysis, each TCR beta chain was defined by its CDR3 amino acid sequence together with its V-gene family, and reads lacking a unique V-gene family were excluded. As a way to deal with suspected cross-contamination and a sequencing artifact, a later analysis dropped more than 500 nucleotide sequences that were highly shared and had low generation probability. In a later analysis, a clonal expansion index for each public chain was calculated from normalized within-repertoire ranks of inferred template counts. In a later analysis, generation probabilities were computed with a VDJ recombination model fitted to out-of-frame rearrangements, and the resulting probabilities were checked against IGoR. Hypergeometric tests were used in a later analysis to score TCR-TCR, TCR-HLA and TCR-CMV co-occurrence, with a repertoire-size bias correction applied to the TCR pairs. False discovery rates were estimated in a later analysis by permuting HLA or CMV assignments 20 times. In a later analysis, co-occurring TCRs were grouped using DBSCAN, with TCRdist sequence similarity added in when clustering inside HLA-allele-positive subsets. For co-occurrence clustering, repertoires with fewer than 30,000 or more than 120,000 public chains were excluded, along with four to six repertoires with anomalous nucleotide sharing. Entries here come from immuneACCESS through TCRdb and include only in-frame sequences with V and J called. Some clones fail to appear in such tables; in the studies checked, an unresolved V gene covers under half of the shortfall, and the cause of the remainder is unknown. V and J calls and clone size are those listed in that table; D and trimming were worked out from the DNA. In all, the sample holds roughly 80,000 clones, and approximately 80% of those were seen once. The ten largest clones take up approximately 1.9% of the sample.

The receptor's source is a woman aged 25 to 39 in good health and CMV-seronegative. The chain joins TRBV11-3 to TRBJ2-1, with the D gene call left open. Sequencing was performed on PBMCs. In nucleotides, the sequence is TGTGCCAGCAGCTTATTGGTCGGCGGTGAGCAGTTCTTC. This translates into CASSLLVGGEQFF.